This TCR beta chain was profiled in a study of T cells in Graves' hyperthyroidism and ophthalmopathy. Broader study findings: In simple terms, a model built on 13 V-J features told ophthalmopathy apart from stable hyperthyroidism.

What was amplified from RNA transcripts were TCR beta CDR3 regions. First-round RT-PCR of the TCR CDR3 relied on the HTBI primer set. TCRdb reprocessed the multiplex PCR reads via MiXCR and lists one record per CDR3 protein. Of some 300,000 distinct CDR3 sequences listed, roughly 17% are singletons. The definition of stable Graves' hyperthyroidism was no ophthalmopathy progression within 18 months. Exclusion of patients followed from uncontrolled infection, other autoimmune disease, pregnancy or lactation. To note about this clonotype: Its cognate antigen is unknown.

CDR1 and CDR2 (germline): LGHDT, YNNKEL (reference sequence). Trimming shortened V by 0 bases and J by 7 bases, and 9 bases separated the two germline ends. The CDR3 spans 14 residues. The TCR was taken from a man under 40 with Graves' hyperthyroidism. Sequenced material: blood. This chain connects TRBV3-1 to TRBJ1-4, with no clear D. CDR3 sequence (DNA): TGTGCCAGCAGCCAAGAGGGCGGAGTTGAAAAACTGTTTTTT. It codes for CASSQEGGVEKLFF.